This T cell receptor (beta chain) was captured by sequencing in a study of identical twins. Germline V lookup: CDR1 SGHRS, CDR2 YFSETQ. The ends were cut back, 3 bases at V and 9 bases at J, with 16 bases in the middle. This CDR3 region has 14 residues. TCRdb re-derived calls from the 5' RACE reads in MiXCR, one entry per CDR3 protein. The sample consists of approximately 700,000 distinct CDR3 sequences, around a sixth of them appearing once. The sample also formed part of further work on T cells expressing NK-cell markers.

The chain links TRBV5-1 to TRBJ2-1; D could derive from TRBD1 or TRBD2 (5 bases each). The receptor was isolated from a woman aged 18-35 years in good health. Sequencing was carried out using PBMCs. The CDR3 sequence: CASSYSLGAGEQFF. The CDR3 DNA is TGCGCCAGCAGCTATTCCTTAGGGGCGGGTGAGCAGTTCTTC.